This TCR beta chain was recovered during a study of T cell changes during pregnancy in multiple sclerosis. Sequenced by immunoSEQ multiplex PCR; TCRdb stores in-frame clones only, minus some. The sample has tens of thousands of clones; around 92% are singletons. Trimming removed 4 bases at V and 0 bases at J, with 13 bases between. This CDR3 is 16 amino acids long. Germline values: CDR1 MDHEN, CDR2 SYDVKM. The specimen was peripheral blood. The chain recombines TRBV28 with TRBJ1-5, with a possible D match to TRBD1 (5 bases). The TCR comes from a female donor with multiple sclerosis, enrolled in a pregnancy study. The DNA of the CDR3 is TGTGCCAGCAGTTGGGGCAGGAGATATAGCAATCAGCCCCAGCATTTT. It codes for CASSWGRRYSNQPQHF.